Following are 4 T cell receptor beta chains from one sample sequenced in a study of blood T cell repertoires in COVID-19. Data came from immunoSEQ multiplex PCR; TCRdb stores just in-frame clones and leaves some out. Of about 170,000 clones in the sample, roughly nine tenths were seen once. The specimen sequenced was PBMCs or T cells enriched from blood (not recorded which). The receptors shown here come from a human donor with acute COVID-19. The donor label of this sample is uncertain.

The gene calls are TRBV30 and TRBJ2-3, with 7 bases lining up with TRBD2. The CDR3 extends over 15 amino acids. The V segment lost 4 bases and the J segment 2 bases; nucleotides outside the gene matches: 9. Per the germline V gene, CDR1 is GTSNPN and CDR2 is SVGIG (reference sequence). The CDR3 DNA is TGTGCCTGGAAAGTCGGAGCGGGGCCCACAGATACGCAGTATTTT. Its protein is CAWKVGAGPTDTQYF.

This chain links TRBV3-1 (or the pseudogene TRBV3-2) with TRBJ1-2; 7 bases are a match to TRBD1. Germline V CDR1 and CDR2: LGHDT, YNNKEL (reference sequence). The length of the CDR3 is 15 residues. V lost 4 bases and J lost 2; bases outside the gene matches: 7. The CDR3 reads CASSPDREGNYGYTF. The CDR3 DNA reads as TGTGCCAGCAGCCCCGACAGGGAAGGAAACTATGGCTACACCTTC.

This clone was recorded only once. This chain joins TRBV11-2 and TRBJ2-5; D ambiguous. The V end lost 0 bases, the J end lost 6 bases, and 8 bases lay between the germline ends. CDR3 size: 13 residues. Germline lookup yields CDR1 SGHAT and CDR2 FQNNGV. The CDR3 DNA reads TGTGCCAGCAGCTTAGAGGTCCTACAGACCCAGTACTTC. Residues: CASSLEVLQTQYF.

V usage is TRBV3-1 (or the pseudogene TRBV3-2) and J usage is TRBJ2-3, with 9 bases fitting TRBD2. CDR3 length: 16 amino acids. V gave up 0 bases and J gave up 6 bases; unmatched junction bases: 7. Germline V lookup: CDR1 LGHDT, CDR2 YNNKEL (reference sequence). CDR3 bases: TGTGCCAGCAGCCAAGATAGACTAGCGGCGGGGGATACGCAGTATTTT. Translation: CASSQDRLAAGDTQYF.